Presented here are 8 T cell receptor beta chains from one specimen sequenced in a study of blood T cell repertoires in COVID-19. Clones were sequenced by immunoSEQ multiplex PCR, and TCRdb holds only the in-frame ones, with some missing. Here the sample spans roughly 68,000 clones, about nine tenths being singletons. Sequencing used peripheral blood. The receptors shown here come from a middle-aged man with COVID-19, enrolled during active disease.

This clone was seen a few times. V is TRBV5-4 and J is TRBJ2-3; TRBD2 agrees at 9 bases. The CDR3 contains 16 residues. Germline-derived CDR1 and CDR2 are SGHNT and YYREEE (reference sequence). Trimming removed 3 bases from V and 3 bases from J; junction bases left unmatched: 8. The CDR3 coding sequence is TGTGCCAGCAGCTGGGGATTAGCGGGAGCGACAGATACGCAGTATTTT. This gives the protein CASSWGLAGATDTQYF.

V gene TRBV5-4 combines with J gene TRBJ1-2; TRBD1 agrees at 8 bases. Germline values: CDR1 SGHNT, CDR2 YYREEE (reference sequence). This CDR3 is 13 amino acids long. The J segment lost 3 bases and the V segment lost 4 bases, leaving 2 bases of the junction unmatched. The CDR3: CASSLGQDYGYTF. For the CDR3, the DNA is TGTGCCAGCAGCCTGGGACAGGACTATGGCTACACCTTC. The full variable domain, with the rest looked up from reference TRBV5-4 and TRBJ1-2, is ETGVTQSPTHLIKTRGQQVTLRCSSQSGHNTVSWYQQALGQGPQFIFQYYREEENGRGNFPPRFSGLQFPNYSSELNVNALELDDSALYLCASSLGQDYGYTFGSGTRLTVV.

The chain combines TRBV6-6 with TRBJ1-6; D remains ambiguous. Germline V gene sequence: CDR1 MNHNY, CDR2 SVGAGI (reference sequence). Trimming stripped 4 bases from V and 0 bases from J, with 10 bases between. This CDR3 comprises 16 residues. The CDR3 DNA follows: TGTGCCAGCAGTTCAGCGGGCTACTCCTATAATTCACCCCTCCACTTT. Its translation is CASSSAGYSYNSPLHF.

The J gene is TRBJ1-3, the V gene TRBV7-2; 7 bases agree with TRBD1. Trimming cost V 7 bases and J 2 bases; bases outside gene matches: 8. CDR3 length equals 15 residues. Germline CDR1 is SGHTA and CDR2 is FQGNSA. The DNA of the CDR3 is TGTGCCAGCACTCGACAGGGTTCAGCTGGAAACACCATATATTTT. Translating gives CASTRQGSAGNTIYF. The whole variable domain, remainder taken from reference TRBV7-2 and TRBJ1-3, is GAGVSQSPSNKVTEKGKDVELRCDPISGHTALYWYRQSLGQGLEFLIYFQGNSAPDKSGLPSDRFSAERTGGSVSTLTIQRTQQEDSAVYLCASTRQGSAGNTIYFGEGSWLTVV.

The V and J genes are TRBV5-5 and TRBJ2-7; TRBD2 matches at 11 bases. Germline CDR1 is SGHKS and CDR2 is YYEKEE (reference sequence). This CDR3 is built from 16 residues. Trimming at V came to 5 bases and at J to 2 bases, leaving 9 bases not matched to a gene. CDR3 loop: CASSYLAGGSAYEQYF. The CDR3 region has the DNA TGTGCCAGCAGTTATCTAGCGGGAGGATCCGCCTACGAGCAGTACTTC.

The CDR3 DNA follows: TGTGCCAGCAGCATCAAGACAGGGTCCGGCGCTGGCTACACCTTC. It translates to CASSIKTGSGAGYTF. The V gene is TRBV21-1, the J gene TRBJ1-2; the D call of TRBD1 is as the table states it, not checked on the DNA. TRBV21-1 is a recognized pseudogene. The CDR3 contains 15 residues.

CDR3 sequence reads: CASSYSAGSGNTIYF. The DNA for the CDR3 is TGTGCCAGCAGTTACTCGGCAGGCTCTGGAAACACCATATATTTT. This chain uses TRBV6-5 with TRBJ1-3; D is ambiguous. V dropped 0 bases and J dropped 0 bases, with 6 bases sitting between them. The CDR3 totals 15 residues. Germline-derived CDR1 and CDR2 are MNHEY and SVGAGI.

The chain combines TRBV6-5 with TRBJ2-7, with 7 bases fitting TRBD2. With 5 bases clipped from V and 2 bases from J, the junction kept 9 bases outside the gene matches. CDR1 is MNHEY, CDR2 SVGAGI, per germline. The CDR3 has 15 residues. In nucleotides, the CDR3 is TGTGCCAGCAGTAGAACCGGGACTATCCCCTACGAGCAGTACTTC. It yields the protein CASSRTGTIPYEQYF.